This T cell receptor (beta chain) was identified during a study of blood T cell repertoires in COVID-19. Germline CDR1 SEHNR, CDR2 FQNEAQ (reference sequence). The CDR3 covers 14 residues. Trimming removed 8 bases from V and 4 bases from J, with 15 bases in between. Profiled with immunoSEQ multiplex PCR; TCRdb holds only in-frame clones, not every one. The sample records 250,000 or so clones, approximately 81% being singletons. Researchers sorted participants into cohorts using their self-reported clinical history. V usage is TRBV7-9 and J usage is TRBJ1-5; D is possibly TRBD1 (6 bases). The source of this sequence is a woman in her fifties or sixties who had been exposed to COVID-19. Sequencing was carried out using PBMCs or T cells enriched from blood (not recorded which). Here the CDR3 DNA reads TGTGCCAGCCCTATCCGGCAGGGGAATCAGCCCCAGCATTTT. It specifies CASPIRQGNQPQHF.